This T cell receptor (beta chain) derives from a study of shared clonotypes between healthy human individuals. Regarding the study as a whole: Richness estimates generally favored naive over memory subsets. Specimens sampled were limited to blood, with tissue repertoires likely differing. With a handful of donors compared, about 5% of naive CD4 clonotypes were shared.

The CD4+ fraction was divided into a CD45RA+ naive subset and a CD45RA-negative memory subset. Sequencing was performed with immunoSEQ multiplex PCR; in TCRdb, only in-frame clones are kept and a portion is missing. The sample carries over a million clones, roughly 74% recorded once. For this clone: Antigen specificity is unknown.

This CDR3 region has 15 residues. Germline V gene data show CDR1 as SGHTA and CDR2 as FQGNSA. Trimming cost V 5 bases and J 0 bases, with 11 bases left between them. This chain uses TRBV7-2 with TRBJ1-5, with D unresolved. Input material: memory CD4+ T cells from PBMCs. The subset was: CD45RA-negative fraction. The clonotype comes from a young man in good health. Some clones in this sample may be carry-over from other donors' samples. CDR3 bases: TGTGCCAGCAGCCCTAACAGCTATAGCAATCAGCCCCAGCATTTT. It codes for CASSPNSYSNQPQHF.